These 5 T cell receptor beta chains were sequenced from one sample in a study of T-cell reconstitution after alpha-beta-depleted transplantation in children. For TCRbeta, the library was prepared with unique molecular identifiers. TCRdb recomputed calls from the PCR reads with MiXCR, one row per CDR3 protein. The data contain some 440,000 distinct CDR3 sequences, 16% of them singletons. Sequencing was performed on PBMCs, mostly from graft donor cells, taken 360 days after TCRalphabeta/CD19-depleted stem cell transplant. These TCRs come from a boy under two years old who had a stem cell transplant for Wiskott-Aldrich syndrome, so the T cells may come from the graft donor.

This clonotype was picked up a small number of times. J is TRBJ2-1 and V is TRBV7-9; no firm D call. Germline loops: CDR1 SEHNR, CDR2 FQNEAQ (reference sequence). The CDR3 has 17 residues. V was trimmed by 2 bases and J by 10 bases, leaving 24 bases between them. The CDR3 DNA follows: TGTGCCAGCAGCTTAACTTGGTTACCCCCAACAGCGTGGGAGCAGTTCTTC. This gives the protein CASSLTWLPPTAWEQFF.

This clonotype has a handful of counts. The chain combines TRBV25-1 with TRBJ2-2; 14 bases agree with TRBD2. This CDR3 region has 19 residues. Germline trimming cut 1 base from V and 4 bases from J; bases unmatched to any gene: 8. Germline V gene data show CDR1 as MGHDK and CDR2 as SYGVNS. CDR3 protein: CASSESNGLAGGITGELFF. CDR3 nucleotide sequence: TGTGCCAGCAGTGAATCAAACGGACTAGCGGGAGGTATCACCGGGGAGCTGTTTTTT.

This clonotype was counted a few times. This chain links TRBV5-1 with TRBJ2-1, with D perhaps TRBD2 (6 bases). Looked up from germline, CDR1 is SGHRS and CDR2 is YFSETQ. The length of the CDR3 is 15 residues. V lost 0 bases, J lost 6 bases, and 13 bases lay in between. In DNA, the CDR3 is TGCGCCAGCAGCTTGGTACCCCCCGGGAGCAATGAGCAGTTCTTC. Protein product: CASSLVPPGSNEQFF.

This clonotype was detected a few times. This rearrangement joins TRBV28 to TRBJ1-6; D is unclear. CDR1 and CDR2 from the germline V gene are MDHEN and SYDVKM. This CDR3 is built from 16 residues. Trimming shortened V by 5 bases and J by 0 bases, and 11 bases separated the two germline ends. The CDR3 DNA follows: TGTGCCAGCAGTCTCTATCTCCCCTCCTATAATTCACCCCTCCACTTT. Translation gives CASSLYLPSYNSPLHF.

The V and J genes are TRBV6-1 and TRBJ1-5; 11 bases fit TRBD1. CDR1 and CDR2 (germline): MNHNS, SASEGT. This CDR3 comprises 16 residues. Trimming cost V 2 bases and J 5 bases; bases outside gene matches: 5. The DNA for the CDR3 is TGTGCCAGCAGTGAAAGGACAGGGGGCTCCGATCAGCCCCAGCATTTT. Protein sequence: CASSERTGGSDQPQHF.